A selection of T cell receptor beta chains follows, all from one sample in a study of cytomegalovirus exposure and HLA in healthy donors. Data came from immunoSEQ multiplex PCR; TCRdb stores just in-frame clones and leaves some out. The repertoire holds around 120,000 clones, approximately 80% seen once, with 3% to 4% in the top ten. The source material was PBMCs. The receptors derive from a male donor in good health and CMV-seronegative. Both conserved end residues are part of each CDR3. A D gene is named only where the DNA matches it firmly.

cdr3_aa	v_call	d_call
CASGFQDQPQHF	TRBV12-5	.
CASSHAGGGETQYF	TRBV5-4	TRBD2
CASSIEGQGVGKQYF	TRBV13	TRBD1
CASSVVTGGTEAFF	TRBV6-1	TRBD1
CASSLLTGSYTF	TRBV7-9	TRBD1
CASSVVGGGAGELFF	TRBV9	TRBD2
CAWSDTGTEAFF	TRBV30	.
CASSFVGGSTDTQYF	TRBV27	.
CASRPGTGLDQPQHF	TRBV2	TRBD1
CASSYQTDRKGEKLFF	TRBV6-6	.
CASSPRDRVYEQYF	TRBV11-3	TRBD1
CARGQRSYEQYF	TRBV27	TRBD1
CASQRRDRGFEKLFF	TRBV19	TRBD1
CASSQGLAGRGDEQFF	TRBV5-1	TRBD2
CASLTGVGYNEQFF	TRBV2	.
CASSPRDAATNEKLFF	TRBV7-2	.
CASSVLAGEGDTQYF	TRBV2	TRBD2
CASSHPFGVVRGQEYGYTF	TRBV4-1	.
CASSRRQVKSEQYF	TRBV18	.
CASRGTGTVGSGANVLTF	TRBV7-9	TRBD1
CASSPRTGPYEQYF	TRBV5-1	TRBD1
CASRRRGDTGELFF	TRBV11-3	.
CASSSGQGKNTEAFF	TRBV7-6	TRBD1
CASSLGAQGVHNEQFF	TRBV7-2	TRBD1
CSVSGMVGGEQFF	TRBV29-1	TRBD2
CASSEPLTSGGAYQETQYF	TRBV10-2	TRBD2
CASSPGTGSYEQYF	TRBV18	TRBD1
CASSTGLEETQYF	TRBV4-2	TRBD2
CASSLGSTFSYGYTF	TRBV5-1	.
CASSPAGILINEQYF	TRBV19	.
CASSEGDYLRHNEQFF	TRBV2	TRBD2
CASVRTGSSYEQYF	TRBV6-5	.
CASSAKLGGVEQYF	TRBV5-5	TRBD2
CAWSQRSNNEQFF	TRBV30	.
CASSWGTSGGHNEQFF	TRBV5-1	TRBD2
CASSLNTVNRGNSPLHF	TRBV5-1	TRBD1
CASSLDGQGGQPQHF	TRBV5-1	TRBD1
CASSPSPWATSYNEQFF	TRBV7-3	.
CASSRDRGGSAEAFF	TRBV6-5	TRBD1
CASSSKGQNNYGYTF	TRBV5-4	TRBD1
CATSRDGQGAYEQYF	TRBV15	TRBD1
CASSLGTMNTEAFF	TRBV7-6	.
CASSSPSYGYTF	TRBV6-5	.
CASSPNEGANVLTF	TRBV7-9	.
CASTGLAGGPSYNEQFF	TRBV7-9	TRBD2
CASRERTGAYEQYF	TRBV5-8	TRBD1
CASSHPGQYSITLHF	TRBV19	.
CAWSYPGLHPGKNSQYF	TRBV30	.
CSVAGGTEAFF	TRBV20-1	TRBD1
CASSHGGGSHYGYTF	TRBV11-2	.
CASSTSGSIADTQYF	TRBV19	TRBD2
CASSQFSAGVSDEQYF	TRBV7-8	TRBD2
CASAGTGTYNEQFF	TRBV2	TRBD1
CASSGSRSPGYEQYF	TRBV7-9	.
CASSRPGAAGELFF	TRBV5-8	.
CASTLIGGWSPLHF	TRBV2	TRBD1
CASVLAGVHEQYF	TRBV12-5	TRBD2
CVLAGGQVAQYF	TRBV30	TRBD2
CASQTGGTDTQYF	TRBV5-1	TRBD1
CASSDASGKGNEQFF	TRBV2	TRBD2